This T cell receptor beta chain came from a study of CXCR3-negative and CXCR3-positive naive CD8 T cells. Study-wide findings and caveats: Similarly elevated diversity marked both naive subsets, with memory CD8+ cells showing far lower diversity. Naive cells that were CXCR3-negative or CXCR3-positive used TRBV-TRBJ genes alike, while memory cells diverged. Higher TRB CDR3 hydrophobicity marked CXCR3-positive naive cells relative to CXCR3-negative naive cells.

There are 14 residues in the CDR3. Germline V gene data show CDR1 as SGHTA and CDR2 as FQGTGA. The CD45RO-CCR7+CD27+CD95- phenotype denoted naive CD8+ T cells. Details on this clonotype: The antigen is unknown.

UMI-labeled 5' RACE yielded the TRB cDNA libraries. TCRdb re-called the 5' RACE reads; one entry per CDR3 protein, DNA not given. This sample's table has approximately 130,000 distinct CDR3 sequences. The sequenced sample was naive CXCR3+ CD8+ T cells from blood. Indicated subset: CD45RO-CCR7+CD27+CD95- naive CD8+ T cells expressing CXCR3 (TNR3+). The chain combines TRBV7-3 with TRBJ2-1; TCRdb reports TRBD2, a call that lacks DNA to check it against. The receptor comes from a human donor in good health. Some clones in this sample may be carry-over from other donors' samples. This chain's CDR3 is CASSSGLGYNEQSF.